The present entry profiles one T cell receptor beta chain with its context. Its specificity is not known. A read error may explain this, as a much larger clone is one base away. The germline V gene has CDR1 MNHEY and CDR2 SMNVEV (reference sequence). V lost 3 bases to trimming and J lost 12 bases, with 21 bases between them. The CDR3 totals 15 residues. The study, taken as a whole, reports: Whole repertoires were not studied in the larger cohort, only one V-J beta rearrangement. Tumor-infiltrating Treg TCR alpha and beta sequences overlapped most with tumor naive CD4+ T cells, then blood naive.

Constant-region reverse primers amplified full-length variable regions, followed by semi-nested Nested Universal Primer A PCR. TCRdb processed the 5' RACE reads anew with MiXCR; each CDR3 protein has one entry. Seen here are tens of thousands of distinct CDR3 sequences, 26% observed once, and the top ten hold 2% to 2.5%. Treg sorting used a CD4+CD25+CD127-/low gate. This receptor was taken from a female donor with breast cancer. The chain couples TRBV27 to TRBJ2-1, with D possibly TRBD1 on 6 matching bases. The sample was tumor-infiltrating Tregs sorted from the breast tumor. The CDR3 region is CASSFHGTFPLGQFF. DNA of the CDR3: TGTGCCAGCAGTTTCCACGGGACATTCCCCCTGGGGCAGTTCTTC.